A selection of T cell receptor beta chains follows, all from one sample in a study of blood T cell repertoires in COVID-19. Here immunoSEQ multiplex PCR was the method, and the copy in TCRdb shows in-frame clones only, minus some. The table includes about 150,000 clones, about four fifths detected once. Sequencing was carried out using peripheral blood. These receptors were taken from a man aged 55 to 70 with acute or convalescent COVID-19. Each CDR3 is given with its conserved first and last residue. Each record gives: clone size, V gene, J gene, D gene, CDR3 protein, CDR3 DNA. The D gene is left open where the match is weak. Clone size is given for some rows only: seen once, a few or many times, or a class if the clone is expanded.

clone_size: once
v_call: TRBV10-1
j_call: TRBJ1-4
d_call: TRBD1
cdr3_aa: CASSESGTGLGKLFF
cdr3_nt: TGCGCCAGCAGTGAAAGTGGGACAGGGCTCGGAAAACTGTTTTTT

clone_size: -
v_call: TRBV11-2
j_call: TRBJ2-5
d_call: TRBD1
cdr3_aa: CASSNLQGAAETQYF
cdr3_nt: TGTGCCAGCAGCAACCTACAGGGGGCGGCAGAGACCCAGTACTTC

clone_size: -
v_call: TRBV24-1
j_call: TRBJ2-2
d_call: -
cdr3_aa: CATSGGPSTGELFF
cdr3_nt: TGTGCCACCAGTGGGGGGCCGAGCACCGGGGAGCTGTTTTTT

clone_size: -
v_call: TRBV19
j_call: TRBJ1-1
d_call: -
cdr3_aa: CASSLRTEAFF
cdr3_nt: TGTGCCAGTAGTTTGAGAACTGAAGCTTTCTTT

clone_size: -
v_call: TRBV5-1
j_call: TRBJ1-1
d_call: TRBD1
cdr3_aa: CASSLQQGMNTEAFF
cdr3_nt: TGCGCCAGCAGCCTCCAACAGGGGATGAACACTGAAGCTTTCTTT

clone_size: -
v_call: TRBV6-6
j_call: TRBJ1-6
d_call: TRBD1
cdr3_aa: CASSLKGTGTGYNSPLHF
cdr3_nt: TGTGCCAGCAGTCTCAAGGGAACCGGGACAGGGTATAATTCACCCCTCCACTTT

clone_size: once
v_call: TRBV6-5
j_call: TRBJ1-5
d_call: TRBD1
cdr3_aa: CASSFGQGDQPQHF
cdr3_nt: TGTGCCAGCAGTTTTGGACAGGGAGATCAGCCCCAGCATTTT

clone_size: -
v_call: TRBV23-1
j_call: TRBJ1-3
d_call: TRBD1
cdr3_aa: CASSLALTGGDTYGNTIYF
cdr3_nt: TGCGCCAGCAGCCTGGCGTTGACAGGGGGCGACACTTATGGAAACACCATATATTTT

clone_size: -
v_call: TRBV12-3/TRBV12-4
j_call: TRBJ1-1
d_call: -
cdr3_aa: CASTSFEGSEAFF
cdr3_nt: TGTGCCAGCACCTCCTTTGAGGGATCTGAAGCTTTCTTT

clone_size: -
v_call: TRBV7-2
j_call: TRBJ2-1
d_call: TRBD2
cdr3_aa: CASRRGLASYNEQFF
cdr3_nt: TGTGCCAGCAGGCGGGGACTAGCATCCTACAATGAGCAGTTCTTC

clone_size: few
v_call: TRBV5-6
j_call: TRBJ1-2
d_call: -
cdr3_aa: CASSWGGRAEGYTF
cdr3_nt: TGTGCCAGCAGCTGGGGTGGGAGGGCGGAAGGCTACACCTTC

clone_size: -
v_call: TRBV6-5
j_call: TRBJ1-6
d_call: -
cdr3_aa: CASSYERGYNSPLHF
cdr3_nt: TGTGCCAGCAGTTACGAGCGGGGATATAATTCACCCCTCCACTTT

clone_size: -
v_call: TRBV5-3
j_call: TRBJ2-7
d_call: -
cdr3_aa: CARSLRWHPPSYEQYF
cdr3_nt: TGTGCCAGAAGCTTGCGTTGGCATCCCCCTTCCTACGAGCAGTACTTC

clone_size: -
v_call: TRBV5-4
j_call: TRBJ1-1
d_call: TRBD1
cdr3_aa: CASSGGTGVNTEAFF
cdr3_nt: TGTGCCAGCAGCGGGGGGACAGGGGTGAACACTGAAGCTTTCTTT

clone_size: -
v_call: TRBV6-2/TRBV6-3
j_call: TRBJ2-1
d_call: TRBD1
cdr3_aa: CASSYPQGAPYNEQFF
cdr3_nt: TGTGCCAGCAGTTACCCACAGGGGGCTCCCTACAATGAGCAGTTCTTC

clone_size: few
v_call: TRBV9
j_call: TRBJ2-6
d_call: -
cdr3_aa: CASSTRTNVLTF
cdr3_nt: TGTGCCAGCAGCACGCGCACGAACGTCCTGACTTTC

clone_size: -
v_call: TRBV7-6
j_call: TRBJ2-2
d_call: -
cdr3_aa: CASSPSGGDTGELFF
cdr3_nt: TGTGCCAGCAGCCCATCAGGAGGGGACACCGGGGAGCTGTTTTTT

clone_size: -
v_call: TRBV7-2
j_call: TRBJ2-7
d_call: TRBD2
cdr3_aa: CASSFVLAGGYYEQYF
cdr3_nt: TGTGCCAGCAGCTTCGTACTAGCGGGGGGGTACTACGAGCAGTACTTC

clone_size: -
v_call: TRBV16
j_call: TRBJ2-5
d_call: -
cdr3_aa: CASSFTNGETQYF
cdr3_nt: TGTGCCAGCAGCTTCACAAACGGGGAGACCCAGTACTTC

clone_size: few
v_call: TRBV27
j_call: TRBJ2-7
d_call: -
cdr3_aa: CASTARGWGSSSYEQYF
cdr3_nt: TGTGCCAGCACGGCTAGGGGATGGGGTAGCAGCTCCTACGAGCAGTACTTC

clone_size: -
v_call: TRBV6-2/TRBV6-3
j_call: TRBJ1-1
d_call: -
cdr3_aa: CASSSEGNTEAFF
cdr3_nt: TGTGCCAGCAGTTCAGAGGGGAACACTGAAGCTTTCTTT

clone_size: once
v_call: TRBV5-1
j_call: TRBJ2-1
d_call: -
cdr3_aa: CASSLDGRGEQFF
cdr3_nt: TGCGCCAGCAGCTTGGACGGGCGGGGCGAGCAGTTCTTC

clone_size: -
v_call: TRBV6-1
j_call: TRBJ1-6
d_call: -
cdr3_aa: CASRTGTPNSPLHF
cdr3_nt: TGTGCCAGCAGGACCGGGACACCTAATTCACCCCTCCACTTT

clone_size: -
v_call: TRBV5-6
j_call: TRBJ2-5
d_call: -
cdr3_aa: CASSPTGPQETQYF
cdr3_nt: TGTGCCAGCAGTCCGACAGGTCCCCAAGAGACCCAGTACTTC

clone_size: -
v_call: TRBV11-1
j_call: TRBJ2-5
d_call: TRBD1
cdr3_aa: CASRQTGHQETQYF
cdr3_nt: TGTGCCAGCAGGCAGACAGGGCACCAAGAGACCCAGTACTTC

clone_size: -
v_call: TRBV4-2
j_call: TRBJ2-7
d_call: TRBD2
cdr3_aa: CASSQGLAGGRIPYEQYF
cdr3_nt: TGTGCCAGCAGCCAAGGTTTAGCGGGGGGGCGAATCCCCTACGAGCAGTACTTC

clone_size: few
v_call: TRBV6-1
j_call: TRBJ1-1
d_call: -
cdr3_aa: CASSYGSLGAFF
cdr3_nt: TGTGCCAGCAGTTATGGGAGCTTGGGGGCTTTCTTT

clone_size: -
v_call: TRBV11-3
j_call: TRBJ2-3
d_call: TRBD1
cdr3_aa: CASSSNRGDTQYF
cdr3_nt: TGTGCCAGCAGCTCAAACAGGGGAGATACGCAGTATTTT

clone_size: -
v_call: TRBV19
j_call: TRBJ2-5
d_call: TRBD1
cdr3_aa: CASSIGDRKGYQETQYF
cdr3_nt: TGTGCCAGTAGTATCGGGGACAGGAAAGGGTACCAAGAGACCCAGTACTTC

clone_size: -
v_call: TRBV6-4
j_call: TRBJ1-5
d_call: TRBD1
cdr3_aa: CASNLGGPWSSNQPQHF
cdr3_nt: TGTGCCAGCAATTTAGGGGGCCCCTGGTCGAGCAATCAGCCCCAGCATTTT

clone_size: -
v_call: TRBV3-1/TRBV3-2
j_call: TRBJ1-2
d_call: TRBD1
cdr3_aa: CASSRVQGADGYTF
cdr3_nt: TGTGCCAGCAGCCGCGTGCAGGGGGCGGATGGCTACACCTTC

clone_size: -
v_call: TRBV5-6
j_call: TRBJ2-5
d_call: TRBD2
cdr3_aa: CASSLGLAGGPQETQYF
cdr3_nt: TGTGCCAGCAGCTTGGGACTAGCGGGGGGGCCGCAAGAGACCCAGTACTTC

clone_size: -
v_call: TRBV6-6
j_call: TRBJ2-7
d_call: -
cdr3_aa: CASTRTASYEQYF
cdr3_nt: TGTGCCAGCACACGGACAGCGTCCTACGAGCAGTACTTC

clone_size: -
v_call: TRBV28
j_call: TRBJ1-4
d_call: -
cdr3_aa: CASSRQAPNEKLFF
cdr3_nt: TGTGCCAGCAGTAGACAGGCCCCTAATGAAAAACTGTTTTTT

clone_size: once
v_call: TRBV10-3
j_call: TRBJ2-2
d_call: TRBD1
cdr3_aa: CASTPGQGNTGELFF
cdr3_nt: TGTGCCAGTACACCGGGACAGGGTAACACCGGGGAGCTGTTTTTT